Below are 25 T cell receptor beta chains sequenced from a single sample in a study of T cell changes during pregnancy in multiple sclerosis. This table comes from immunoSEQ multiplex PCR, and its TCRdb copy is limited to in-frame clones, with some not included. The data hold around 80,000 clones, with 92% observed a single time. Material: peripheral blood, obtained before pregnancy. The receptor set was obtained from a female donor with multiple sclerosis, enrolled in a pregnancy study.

The CDR3 is CAWTHLQGPPYEQYF. The CDR3 region has the DNA TGTGCCTGGACCCACCTACAGGGCCCCCCCTACGAGCAGTACTTC. This rearrangement joins TRBV30 to TRBJ2-7; D is perhaps TRBD1 (6 bases). Germline V gene lookup returns CDR1 GTSNPN and CDR2 SVGIG (reference sequence). There are 15 residues in the CDR3. V lost 4 bases and J lost 2, with 18 bases in between.

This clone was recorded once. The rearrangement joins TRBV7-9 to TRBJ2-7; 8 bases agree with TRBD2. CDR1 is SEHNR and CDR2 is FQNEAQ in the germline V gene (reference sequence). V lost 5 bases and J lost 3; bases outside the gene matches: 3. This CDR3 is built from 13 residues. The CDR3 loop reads CASSHGGVYEQYF. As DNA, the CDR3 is TGTGCCAGCAGCCACGGGGGGGTCTACGAGCAGTACTTC.

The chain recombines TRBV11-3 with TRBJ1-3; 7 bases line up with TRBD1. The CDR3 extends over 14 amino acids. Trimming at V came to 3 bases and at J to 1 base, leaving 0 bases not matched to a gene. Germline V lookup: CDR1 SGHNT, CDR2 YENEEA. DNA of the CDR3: TGTGCCAGCAGCTTGGGACAGTCTGGAAACACCATATATTTT. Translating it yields CASSLGQSGNTIYF.

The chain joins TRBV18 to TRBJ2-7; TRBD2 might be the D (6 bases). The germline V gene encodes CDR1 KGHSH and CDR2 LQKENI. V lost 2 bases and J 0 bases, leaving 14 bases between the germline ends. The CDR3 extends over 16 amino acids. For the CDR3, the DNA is TGTGCCAGCTCACCAGGGGTACGGGGGAGCTCCTACGAGCAGTACTTC. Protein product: CASSPGVRGSSYEQYF.

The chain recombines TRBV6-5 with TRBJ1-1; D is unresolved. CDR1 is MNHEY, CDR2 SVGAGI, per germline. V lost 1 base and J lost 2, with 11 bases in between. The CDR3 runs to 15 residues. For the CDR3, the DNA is TGTGCCAGCAGTTACTGGCGGGAGTCTAACACTGAAGCTTTCTTT. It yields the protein CASSYWRESNTEAFF.

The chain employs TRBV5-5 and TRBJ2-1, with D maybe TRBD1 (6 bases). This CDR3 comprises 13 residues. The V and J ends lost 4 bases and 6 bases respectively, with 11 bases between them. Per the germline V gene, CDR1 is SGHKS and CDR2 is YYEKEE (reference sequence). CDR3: CASSRTDINEQFF. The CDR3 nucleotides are TGTGCCAGCAGCCGGACAGACATCAATGAGCAGTTCTTC.

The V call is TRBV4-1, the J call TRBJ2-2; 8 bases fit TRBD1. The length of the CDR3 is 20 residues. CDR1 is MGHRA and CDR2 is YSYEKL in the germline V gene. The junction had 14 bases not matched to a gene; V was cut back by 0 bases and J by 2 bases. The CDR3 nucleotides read TGCGCCAGCAGCCAAGAACGGACAGGGTTTCTAGGGACCAACACCGGGGAGCTGTTTTTT. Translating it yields CASSQERTGFLGTNTGELFF.

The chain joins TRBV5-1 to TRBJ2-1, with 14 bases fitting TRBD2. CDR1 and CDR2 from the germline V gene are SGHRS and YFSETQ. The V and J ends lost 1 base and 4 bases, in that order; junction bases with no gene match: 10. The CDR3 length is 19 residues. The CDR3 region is CASSLIRGLAGAAYNEQFF. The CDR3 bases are TGCGCCAGCAGCTTGATTAGGGGACTAGCGGGAGCTGCGTACAATGAGCAGTTCTTC.

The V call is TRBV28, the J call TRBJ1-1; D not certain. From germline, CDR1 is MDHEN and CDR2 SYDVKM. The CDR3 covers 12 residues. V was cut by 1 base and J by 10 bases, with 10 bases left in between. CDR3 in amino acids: CASSLFEVGAFF. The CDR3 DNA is TGTGCCAGCAGTTTATTCGAGGTCGGAGCTTTCTTT.

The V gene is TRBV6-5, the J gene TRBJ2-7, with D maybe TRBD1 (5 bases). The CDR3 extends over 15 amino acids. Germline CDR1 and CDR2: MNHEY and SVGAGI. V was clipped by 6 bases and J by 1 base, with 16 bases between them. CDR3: CASSLRTSESYEQYF. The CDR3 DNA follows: TGTGCCAGCAGCCTCCGGACATCAGAGTCCTACGAGCAGTACTTC.

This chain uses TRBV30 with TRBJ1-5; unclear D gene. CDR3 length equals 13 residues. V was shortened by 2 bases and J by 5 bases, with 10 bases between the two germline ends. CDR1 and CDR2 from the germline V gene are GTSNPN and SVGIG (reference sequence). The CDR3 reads CAWSWAADQPQHF. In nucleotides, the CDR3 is TGTGCCTGGAGTTGGGCAGCAGATCAGCCCCAGCATTTT.

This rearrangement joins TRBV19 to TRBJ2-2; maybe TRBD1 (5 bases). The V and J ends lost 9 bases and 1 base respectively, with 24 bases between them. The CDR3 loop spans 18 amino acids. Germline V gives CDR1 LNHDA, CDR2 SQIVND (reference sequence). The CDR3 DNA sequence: TGTGCCAGCACTCACACAGGAATCGGTCCTGAGAACACCGGGGAGCTGTTTTTT. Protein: CASTHTGIGPENTGELFF.

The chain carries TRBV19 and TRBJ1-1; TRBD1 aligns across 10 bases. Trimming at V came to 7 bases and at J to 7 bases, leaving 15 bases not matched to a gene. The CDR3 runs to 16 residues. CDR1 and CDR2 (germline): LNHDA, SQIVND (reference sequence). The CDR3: CASTYLTGGAAVEAFF. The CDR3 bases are TGTGCCAGTACTTACCTGACAGGGGGCGCAGCGGTTGAAGCTTTCTTT. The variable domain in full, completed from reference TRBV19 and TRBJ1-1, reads DGGITQSPKYLFRKEGQNVTLSCEQNLNHDAMYWYRQDPGQGLRLIYYSQIVNDFQKGDIAEGYSVSREKKESFPLTVTSAQKNPTAFYLCASTYLTGGAAVEAFFGQGTRLTVV.

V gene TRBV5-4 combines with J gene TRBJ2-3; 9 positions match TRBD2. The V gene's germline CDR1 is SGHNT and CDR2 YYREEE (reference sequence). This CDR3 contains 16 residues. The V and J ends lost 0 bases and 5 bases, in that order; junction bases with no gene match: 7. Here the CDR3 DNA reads TGTGCCAGCAGCTTGGCTGGCGGGAGGGCTGGAGATACGCAGTATTTT. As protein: CASSLAGGRAGDTQYF.

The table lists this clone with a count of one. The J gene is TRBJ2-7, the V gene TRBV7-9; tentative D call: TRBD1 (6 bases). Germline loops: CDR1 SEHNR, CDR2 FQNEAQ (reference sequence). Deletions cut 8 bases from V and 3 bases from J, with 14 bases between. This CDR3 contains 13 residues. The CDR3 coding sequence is TGTGCCAGCCGTGGGGGCCTCCGCTACGAGCAGTACTTC. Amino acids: CASRGGLRYEQYF. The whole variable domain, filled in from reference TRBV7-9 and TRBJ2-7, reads DTGVSQNPRHKITKRGQNVTFRCDPISEHNRLYWYRQTLGQGPEFLTYFQNEAQLEKSRLLSDRFSAERPKGSFSTLEIQRTEQGDSAMYLCASRGGLRYEQYFGPGTRLTVT.

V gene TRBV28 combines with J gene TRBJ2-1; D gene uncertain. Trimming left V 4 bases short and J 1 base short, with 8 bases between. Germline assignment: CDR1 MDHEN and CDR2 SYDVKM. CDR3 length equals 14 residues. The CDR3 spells CASSSPSSYNEQFF. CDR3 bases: TGTGCCAGCAGTTCCCCGTCGTCCTACAATGAGCAGTTCTTC.

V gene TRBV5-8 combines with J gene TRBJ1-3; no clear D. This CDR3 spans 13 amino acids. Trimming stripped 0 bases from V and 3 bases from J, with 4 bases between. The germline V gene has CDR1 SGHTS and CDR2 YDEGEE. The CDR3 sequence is CASSLVHGNTIYF. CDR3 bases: TGTGCCAGCAGCTTGGTTCATGGAAACACCATATATTTT. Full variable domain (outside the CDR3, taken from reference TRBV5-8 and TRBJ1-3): EAGVTQSPTHLIKTRGQQATLRCSPISGHTSVYWYQQALGLGLQFLLWYDEGEERNRGNFPPRFSGRQFPNYSSELNVNALELEDSALYLCASSLVHGNTIYFGEGSWLTVV.

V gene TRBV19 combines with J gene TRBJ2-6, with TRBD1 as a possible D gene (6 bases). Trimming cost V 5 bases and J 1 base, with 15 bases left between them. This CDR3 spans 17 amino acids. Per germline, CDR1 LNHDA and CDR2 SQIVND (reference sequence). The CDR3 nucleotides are TGTGCCAGTAGTGTCGGGACAACAATTTCTGGGGCCAACGTCCTGACTTTC. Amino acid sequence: CASSVGTTISGANVLTF.

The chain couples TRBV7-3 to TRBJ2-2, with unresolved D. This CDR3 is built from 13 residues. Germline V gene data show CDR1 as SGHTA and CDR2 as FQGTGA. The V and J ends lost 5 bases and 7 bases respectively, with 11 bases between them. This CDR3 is CASSPQDNGELFF. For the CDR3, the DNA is TGTGCCAGCAGCCCTCAGGATAACGGGGAGCTGTTTTTT. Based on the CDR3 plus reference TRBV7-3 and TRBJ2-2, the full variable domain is GAGVSQTPSNKVTEKGKYVELRCDPISGHTALYWYRQSLGQGPEFLIYFQGTGAADDSGLPNDRFFAVRPEGSVSTLKIQRTERGDSAVYLCASSPQDNGELFFGEGSRLTVL.

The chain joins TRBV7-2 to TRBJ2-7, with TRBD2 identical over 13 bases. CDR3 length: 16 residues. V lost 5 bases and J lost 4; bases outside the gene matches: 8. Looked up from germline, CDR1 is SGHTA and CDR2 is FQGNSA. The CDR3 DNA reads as TGTGCCAGCAGCCAACGGGGGACTAGCGGGACATACGAGCAGTACTTC. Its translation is CASSQRGTSGTYEQYF.

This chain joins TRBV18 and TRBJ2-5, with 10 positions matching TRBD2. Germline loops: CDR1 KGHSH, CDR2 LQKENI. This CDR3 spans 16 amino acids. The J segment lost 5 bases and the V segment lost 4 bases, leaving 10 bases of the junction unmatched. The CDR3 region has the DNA TGTGCCAGCTCACGGCGGGCTAGCGGGAGCTGGGAGACCCAGTACTTC. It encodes CASSRRASGSWETQYF.

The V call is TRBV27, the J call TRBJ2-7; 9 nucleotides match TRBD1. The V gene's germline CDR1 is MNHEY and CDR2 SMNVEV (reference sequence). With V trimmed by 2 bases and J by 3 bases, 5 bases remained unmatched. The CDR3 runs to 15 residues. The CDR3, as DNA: TGTGCCAGCAGTTTAACCGGGACAGGGCACTACGAGCAGTACTTC. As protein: CASSLTGTGHYEQYF.

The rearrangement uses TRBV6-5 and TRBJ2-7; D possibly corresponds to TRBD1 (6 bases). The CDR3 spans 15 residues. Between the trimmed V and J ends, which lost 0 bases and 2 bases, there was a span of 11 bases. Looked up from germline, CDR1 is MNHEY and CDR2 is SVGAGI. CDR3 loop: CASSYSNQGTYEQYF. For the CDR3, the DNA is TGTGCCAGCAGTTACTCCAACCAGGGGACCTACGAGCAGTACTTC.

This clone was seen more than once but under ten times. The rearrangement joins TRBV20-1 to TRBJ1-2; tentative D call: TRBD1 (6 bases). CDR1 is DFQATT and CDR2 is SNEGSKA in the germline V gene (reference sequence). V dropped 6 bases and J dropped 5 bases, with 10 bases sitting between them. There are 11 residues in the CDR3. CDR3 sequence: CSAYQGYGYTF. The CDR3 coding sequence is TGCAGTGCGTACCAGGGGTATGGCTACACCTTC.

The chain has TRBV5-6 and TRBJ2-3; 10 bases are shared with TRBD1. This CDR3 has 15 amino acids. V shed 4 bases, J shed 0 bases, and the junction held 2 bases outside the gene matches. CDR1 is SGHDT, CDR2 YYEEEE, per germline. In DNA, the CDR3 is TGTGCCAGCAGCCCGACAGGGGGCAGCACAGATACGCAGTATTTT. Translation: CASSPTGGSTDTQYF.